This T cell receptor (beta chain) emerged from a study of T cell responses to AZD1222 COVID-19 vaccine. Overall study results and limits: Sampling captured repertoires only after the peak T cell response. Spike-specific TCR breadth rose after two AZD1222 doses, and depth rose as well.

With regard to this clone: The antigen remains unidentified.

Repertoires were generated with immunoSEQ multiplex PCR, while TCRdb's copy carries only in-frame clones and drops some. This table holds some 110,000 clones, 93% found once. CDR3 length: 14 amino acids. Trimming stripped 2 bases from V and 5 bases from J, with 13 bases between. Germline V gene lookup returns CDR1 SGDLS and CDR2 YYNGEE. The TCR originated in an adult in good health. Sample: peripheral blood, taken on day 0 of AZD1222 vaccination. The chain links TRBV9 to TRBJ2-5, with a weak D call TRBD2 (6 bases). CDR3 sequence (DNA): TGTGCCAGCAGCGTTAATCCTAGCGAGGAGACCCAGTACTTC. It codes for CASSVNPSEETQYF.